Below, one T cell receptor (beta chain) is given with its context. Its specificity is not known. The germline gives CDR1 LGHNA, CDR2 YNFKEQ. The CDR3 contains 14 residues. V shed 2 bases and J shed 7 bases, with 14 bases lying between them. The source of the sample is a study of shared clonotypes between healthy human individuals. Whole-study context: Every donor yielded three CD4 naive, three CD4 memory, two CD8 naive and one CD8 memory plate. Findings and caveats of the study: A limitation of the genetic and exposure-history diversity represented arose from few donors. An effect of sequencing depth on clonotype sharing among donors was expected.

Evenly divided among several immunoSEQ plates was the genomic DNA of each subset. This table comes from immunoSEQ multiplex PCR, and its TCRdb copy is limited to in-frame clones, with some not included. The sample lists around 1.9 million clones, about 92% occurring once. Selected positively for CCR7 and CD45RO-negative, naive CD8 cells excluded terminally differentiated effector memory CD45RA+ cells. This TCR derives from a man between 18 and 29 years old in good health. Some clones in this sample may be carry-over from other donors' samples. The specimen sequenced was naive CD8+ T cells from PBMCs. The rearrangement uses TRBV4-2 and TRBJ1-2; no reliable D call. The CDR3 sequence: CASSQSARPGGYTF. CDR3 nucleotides: TGTGCCAGCAGCCAATCGGCCCGACCGGGTGGCTACACCTTC.